This paragraph covers one TCR beta chain sequence. The CDR3 runs to 13 residues. V was trimmed by 5 bases and J by 2 bases, leaving 8 bases between them. Profiling relied on immunoSEQ multiplex PCR, and the TCRdb table lists in-frame clones only, not all of them. The table includes 350,000 to 400,000 clones, nearly 90% detected once. This record belongs to a study of blood T cell repertoires in COVID-19. Turning to the study itself: Collection of acute and convalescent COVID-19 samples took place in the United States, Italy and Spain.

The sequence was collected from a woman younger than 45 who had recovered from COVID-19. The chain couples TRBV12-3 or TRBV12-4 to TRBJ2-3; D might be TRBD2 (6 bases). Sequenced material: PBMCs or T cells enriched from blood (not recorded which). CDR3 region: CASSGDFTDTQYF. The CDR3 nucleotides are TGTGCCAGCAGTGGGGACTTCACAGATACGCAGTATTTT.